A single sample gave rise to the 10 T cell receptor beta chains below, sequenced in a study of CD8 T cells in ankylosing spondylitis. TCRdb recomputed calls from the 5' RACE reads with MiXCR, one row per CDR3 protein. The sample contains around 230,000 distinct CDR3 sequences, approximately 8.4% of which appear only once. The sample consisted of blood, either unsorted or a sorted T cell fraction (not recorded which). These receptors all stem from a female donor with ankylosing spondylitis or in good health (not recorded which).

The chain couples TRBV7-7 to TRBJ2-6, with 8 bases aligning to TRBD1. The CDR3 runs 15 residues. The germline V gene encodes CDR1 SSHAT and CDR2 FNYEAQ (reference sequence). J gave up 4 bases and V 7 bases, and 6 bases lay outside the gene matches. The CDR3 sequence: CASTRGPGGANVLTF. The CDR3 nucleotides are TGTGCCAGCACCAGGGGGCCTGGCGGGGCCAACGTCCTGACTTTC.

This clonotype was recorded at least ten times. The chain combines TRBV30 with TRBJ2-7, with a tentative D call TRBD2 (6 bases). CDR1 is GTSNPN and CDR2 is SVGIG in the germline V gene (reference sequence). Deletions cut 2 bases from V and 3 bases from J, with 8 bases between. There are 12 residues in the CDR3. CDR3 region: CAWSLTSYEQYF. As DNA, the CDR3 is TGTGCCTGGAGTTTGACTAGCTACGAGCAGTACTTC.

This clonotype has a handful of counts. CDR3 bases: TGTGCCAGCAGCTTCAGCAGGGAGAAGGCAGATACGCAGTATTTT. It translates to CASSFSREKADTQYF. V and J are TRBV7-2 and TRBJ2-3; D may match TRBD1 or TRBD2 (5 bases each). This CDR3 contains 15 residues. Trimming left V 3 bases short and J 4 bases short, with 14 bases between. Germline V gives CDR1 SGHTA, CDR2 FQGNSA.

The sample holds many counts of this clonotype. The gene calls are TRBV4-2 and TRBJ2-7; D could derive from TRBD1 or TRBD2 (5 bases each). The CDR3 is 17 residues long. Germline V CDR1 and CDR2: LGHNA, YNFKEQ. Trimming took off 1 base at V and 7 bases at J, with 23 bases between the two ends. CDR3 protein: CASSQVGATGVEGEQYF. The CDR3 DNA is TGTGCCAGCAGCCAAGTTGGGGCTACCGGGGTAGAGGGAGAGCAGTACTTC.

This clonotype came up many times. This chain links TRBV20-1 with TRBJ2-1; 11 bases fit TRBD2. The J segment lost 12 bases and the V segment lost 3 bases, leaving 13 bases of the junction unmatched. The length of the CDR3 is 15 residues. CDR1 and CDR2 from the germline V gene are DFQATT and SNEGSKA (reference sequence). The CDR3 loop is CSARVTGLAALGQFF. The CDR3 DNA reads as TGCAGTGCTAGGGTGACGGGACTAGCGGCCCTTGGGCAGTTCTTC.

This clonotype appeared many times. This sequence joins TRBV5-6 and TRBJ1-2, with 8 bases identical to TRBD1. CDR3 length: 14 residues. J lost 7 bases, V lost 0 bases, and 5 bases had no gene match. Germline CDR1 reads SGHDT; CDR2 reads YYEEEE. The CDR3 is CASSLAQGAGGYTF. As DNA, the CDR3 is TGTGCCAGCAGCTTGGCGCAGGGGGCGGGTGGCTACACCTTC.

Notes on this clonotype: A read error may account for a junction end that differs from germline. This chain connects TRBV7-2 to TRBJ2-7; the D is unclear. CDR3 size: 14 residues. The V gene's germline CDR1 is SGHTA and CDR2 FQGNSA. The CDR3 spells CASSLAGPTYEQCF. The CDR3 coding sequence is TGTGCCAGCAGCTTAGCAGGGCCCACCTACGAGCAGTGCTTC.

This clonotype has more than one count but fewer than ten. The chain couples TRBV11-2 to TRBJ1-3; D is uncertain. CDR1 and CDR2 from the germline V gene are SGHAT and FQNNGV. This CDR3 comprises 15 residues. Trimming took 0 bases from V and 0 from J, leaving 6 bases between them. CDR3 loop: CASSLEGSSGNTIYF. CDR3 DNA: TGTGCCAGCAGCTTAGAGGGGAGCTCTGGAAACACCATATATTTT.

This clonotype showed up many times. CDR3 region: CSVQQEGEKLFF. CDR3 coding DNA: TGCAGTGTTCAACAGGAGGGTGAAAAACTGTTTTTT. This sequence joins TRBV20-1 and TRBJ1-4; tentatively, D is TRBD1 (5 bases). The CDR3 loop spans 12 amino acids. Trimming left V 7 bases short and J 7 bases short, with 13 bases between. Per germline, CDR1 DFQATT and CDR2 SNEGSKA (reference sequence).

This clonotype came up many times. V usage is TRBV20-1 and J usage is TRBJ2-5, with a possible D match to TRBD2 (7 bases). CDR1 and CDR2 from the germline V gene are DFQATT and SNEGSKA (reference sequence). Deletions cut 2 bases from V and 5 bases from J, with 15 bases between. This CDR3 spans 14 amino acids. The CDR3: CSARKAGARETQYF. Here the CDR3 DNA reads TGCAGTGCTAGAAAGGCGGGGGCCAGGGAGACCCAGTACTTC.